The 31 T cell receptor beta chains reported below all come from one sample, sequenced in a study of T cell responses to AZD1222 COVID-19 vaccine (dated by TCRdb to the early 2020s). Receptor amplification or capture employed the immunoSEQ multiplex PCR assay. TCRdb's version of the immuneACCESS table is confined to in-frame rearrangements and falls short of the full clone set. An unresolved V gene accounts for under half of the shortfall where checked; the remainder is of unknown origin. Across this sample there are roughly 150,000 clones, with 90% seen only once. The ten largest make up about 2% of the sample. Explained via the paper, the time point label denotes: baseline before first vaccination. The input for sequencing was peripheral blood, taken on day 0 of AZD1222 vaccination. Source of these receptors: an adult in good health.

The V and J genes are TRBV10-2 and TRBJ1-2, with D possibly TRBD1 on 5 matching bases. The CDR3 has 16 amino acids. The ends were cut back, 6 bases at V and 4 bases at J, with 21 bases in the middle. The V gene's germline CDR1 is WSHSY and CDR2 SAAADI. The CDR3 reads CASSLQEQVPVYGYTF. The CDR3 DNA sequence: TGCGCCAGCAGCCTACAAGAACAGGTTCCTGTCTATGGCTACACCTTC.

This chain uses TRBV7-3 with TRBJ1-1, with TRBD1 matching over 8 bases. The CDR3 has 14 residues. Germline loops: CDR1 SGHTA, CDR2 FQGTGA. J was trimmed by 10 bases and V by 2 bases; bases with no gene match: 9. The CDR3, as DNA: TGTGCCAGCAGCTTAGGGAGGGGACAGGATGGAGCTTTCTTT. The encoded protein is CASSLGRGQDGAFF.

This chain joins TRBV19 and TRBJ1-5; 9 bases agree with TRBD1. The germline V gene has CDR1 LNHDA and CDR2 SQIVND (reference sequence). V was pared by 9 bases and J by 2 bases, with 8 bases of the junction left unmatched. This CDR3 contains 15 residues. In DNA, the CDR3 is TGTGCCAGCAAGACAGGGGGGAATGGCAATCAGCCCCAGCATTTT. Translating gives CASKTGGNGNQPQHF.

The CDR3 loop is CASSPGTSGIYEQYF. DNA for the CDR3: TGCGCCAGCAGCCCCGGGACTAGCGGGATCTACGAGCAGTACTTC. The chain uses TRBV4-3 and TRBJ2-7, with 13 bases lining up with TRBD2. The CDR3 is 15 residues long. V lost 4 bases and J lost 3; bases outside the gene matches: 3. Germline CDR1 and CDR2: LGHNA and YSLEER.

The CDR3 spells CASSQELAGGTDTQYF. CDR3 nucleotide sequence: TGTGCCAGCAGCCAAGAACTAGCGGGAGGCACAGATACGCAGTATTTT. The chain couples TRBV4-2 to TRBJ2-3, with TRBD2 identical over 11 bases. Germline V gene data show CDR1 as LGHNA and CDR2 as YNFKEQ. This CDR3 has 16 residues. V lost 0 bases to trimming and J lost 1 base; unmatched junction nucleotides: 0.

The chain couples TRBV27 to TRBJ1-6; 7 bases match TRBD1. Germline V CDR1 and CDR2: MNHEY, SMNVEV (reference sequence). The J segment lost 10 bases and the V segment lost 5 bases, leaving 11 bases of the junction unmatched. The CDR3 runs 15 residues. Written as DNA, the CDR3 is TGTGCCAGCAGTGTAAGACAGGGCCTCCCCTCACCCCTCCACTTT. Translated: CASSVRQGLPSPLHF.

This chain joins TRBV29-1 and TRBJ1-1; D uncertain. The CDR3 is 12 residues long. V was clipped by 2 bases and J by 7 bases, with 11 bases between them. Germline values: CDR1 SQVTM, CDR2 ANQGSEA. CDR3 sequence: CSVEPEQNEAFF. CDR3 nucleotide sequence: TGCAGCGTTGAACCGGAACAGAATGAAGCTTTCTTT.

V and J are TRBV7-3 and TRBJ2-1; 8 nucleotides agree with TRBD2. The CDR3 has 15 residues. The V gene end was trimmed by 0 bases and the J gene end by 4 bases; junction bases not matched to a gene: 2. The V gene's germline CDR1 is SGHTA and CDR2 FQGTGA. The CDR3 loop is CASSLTLAGYNEQFF. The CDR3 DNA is TGTGCCAGCAGCTTAACGCTAGCGGGTTACAATGAGCAGTTCTTC. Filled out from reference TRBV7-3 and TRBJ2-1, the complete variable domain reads GAGVSQTPSNKVTEKGKYVELRCDPISGHTALYWYRQSLGQGPEFLIYFQGTGAADDSGLPNDRFFAVRPEGSVSTLKIQRTERGDSAVYLCASSLTLAGYNEQFFGPGTRLTVL.

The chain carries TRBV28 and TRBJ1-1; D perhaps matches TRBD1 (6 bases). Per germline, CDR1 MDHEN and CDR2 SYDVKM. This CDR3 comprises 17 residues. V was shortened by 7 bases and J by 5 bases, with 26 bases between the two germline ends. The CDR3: CASTKGGGAQLRTEAFF. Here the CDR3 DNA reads TGTGCCAGCACAAAAGGTGGGGGGGCGCAACTTCGGACTGAAGCTTTCTTT.

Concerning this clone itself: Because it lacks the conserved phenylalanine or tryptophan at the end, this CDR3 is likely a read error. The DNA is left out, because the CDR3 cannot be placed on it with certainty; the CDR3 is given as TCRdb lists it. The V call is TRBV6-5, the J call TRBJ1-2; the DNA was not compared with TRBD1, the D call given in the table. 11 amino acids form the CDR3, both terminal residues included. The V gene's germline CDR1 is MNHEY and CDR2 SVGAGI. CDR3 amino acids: CASRLSDGQLS.

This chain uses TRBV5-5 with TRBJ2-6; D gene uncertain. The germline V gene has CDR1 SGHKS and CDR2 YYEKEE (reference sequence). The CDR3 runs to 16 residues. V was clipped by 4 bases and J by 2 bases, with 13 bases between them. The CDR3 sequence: CASSHLVGAGANVLTF. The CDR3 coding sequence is TGTGCCAGCAGCCACCTCGTTGGCGCTGGGGCCAACGTCCTGACTTTC.

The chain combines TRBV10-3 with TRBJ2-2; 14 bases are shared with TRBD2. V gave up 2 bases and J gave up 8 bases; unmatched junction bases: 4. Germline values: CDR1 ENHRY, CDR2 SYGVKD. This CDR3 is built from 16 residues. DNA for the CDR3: TGTGCCATCAGTGAGGGGACTAGCGGGAGAACTGGGGAGCTGTTTTTT. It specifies CAISEGTSGRTGELFF.

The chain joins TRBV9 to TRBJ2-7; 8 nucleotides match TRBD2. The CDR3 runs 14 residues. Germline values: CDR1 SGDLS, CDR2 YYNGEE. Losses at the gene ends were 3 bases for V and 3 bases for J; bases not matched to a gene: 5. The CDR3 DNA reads TGTGCCAGCAGCGCACTAGCGGACGGCTACGAGCAGTACTTC. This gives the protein CASSALADGYEQYF.

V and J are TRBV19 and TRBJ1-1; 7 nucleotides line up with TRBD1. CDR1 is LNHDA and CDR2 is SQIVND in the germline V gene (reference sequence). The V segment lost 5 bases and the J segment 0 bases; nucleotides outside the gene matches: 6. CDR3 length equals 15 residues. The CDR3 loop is CASSHQGQLNTEAFF. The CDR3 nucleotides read TGTGCCAGTAGTCACCAGGGACAGCTGAACACTGAAGCTTTCTTT. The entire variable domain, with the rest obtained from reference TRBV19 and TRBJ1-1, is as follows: DGGITQSPKYLFRKEGQNVTLSCEQNLNHDAMYWYRQDPGQGLRLIYYSQIVNDFQKGDIAEGYSVSREKKESFPLTVTSAQKNPTAFYLCASSHQGQLNTEAFFGQGTRLTVV.

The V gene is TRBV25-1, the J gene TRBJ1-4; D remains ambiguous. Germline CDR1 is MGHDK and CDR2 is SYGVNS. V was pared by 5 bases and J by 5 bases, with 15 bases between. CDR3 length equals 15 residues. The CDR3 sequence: CASSMREEENEKLFF. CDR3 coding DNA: TGTGCCAGCAGTATGAGGGAGGAGGAGAATGAAAAACTGTTTTTT.

The CDR3 DNA is TGTGCCAGCAGCTCGGGCCTGAATAAAGGAACCTATGGCTACACCTTC. It encodes CASSSGLNKGTYGYTF. The chain has TRBV28 and TRBJ1-2; D is undetermined. The CDR3 extends over 16 amino acids. In germline, CDR1 is MDHEN, CDR2 SYDVKM. V was cut by 6 bases and J by 4 bases, with 21 bases left in between.

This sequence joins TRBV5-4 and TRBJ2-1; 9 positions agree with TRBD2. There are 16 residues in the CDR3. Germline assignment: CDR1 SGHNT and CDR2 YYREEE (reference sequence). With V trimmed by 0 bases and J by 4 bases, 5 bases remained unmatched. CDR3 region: CASSLGGLAGYNEQFF. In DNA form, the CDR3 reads TGTGCCAGCAGCTTGGGGGGGCTAGCGGGGTACAATGAGCAGTTCTTC.

This CDR3 reads CASSPSLNTEAFF. As DNA, the CDR3 is TGCGCCAGCAGCCCCAGTCTAAACACTGAAGCTTTCTTT. The chain carries TRBV5-1 and TRBJ1-1, with D unresolved. The CDR3 has 13 residues. CDR1 is SGHRS and CDR2 is YFSETQ in the germline V gene. V was clipped by 4 bases and J by 2 bases, with 9 bases between them.

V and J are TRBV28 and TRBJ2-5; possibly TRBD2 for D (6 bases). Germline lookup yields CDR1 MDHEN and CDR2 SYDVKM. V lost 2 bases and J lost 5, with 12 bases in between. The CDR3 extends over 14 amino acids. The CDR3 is CASSLNWRGETQYF. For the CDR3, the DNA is TGTGCCAGCAGTTTAAACTGGAGGGGTGAGACCCAGTACTTC.

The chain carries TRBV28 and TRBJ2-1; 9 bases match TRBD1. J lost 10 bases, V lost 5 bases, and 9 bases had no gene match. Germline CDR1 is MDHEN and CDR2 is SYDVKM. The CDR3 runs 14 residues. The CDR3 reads CASSPGTGSAEQFF. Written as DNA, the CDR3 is TGTGCCAGCAGTCCCGGGACAGGGTCTGCGGAGCAGTTCTTC.

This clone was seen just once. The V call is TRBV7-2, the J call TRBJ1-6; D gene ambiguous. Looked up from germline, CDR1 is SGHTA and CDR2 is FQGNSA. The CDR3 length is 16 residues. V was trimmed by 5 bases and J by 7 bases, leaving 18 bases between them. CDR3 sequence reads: CASSKVRQVGNSPLHF. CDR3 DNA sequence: TGTGCCAGCAGCAAAGTTCGGCAGGTCGGGAATTCACCCCTCCACTTT.

The CDR3 here is CASSEGAGELFF. The CDR3 DNA sequence: TGTGCCAGCAGTGAGGGGGCCGGGGAGCTGTTTTTT. This rearrangement joins TRBV6-4 to TRBJ2-2, with D perhaps given as TRBD1 or TRBD2 (5 bases each). Trimming cost V 3 bases and J 6 bases, with 5 bases left between them. This CDR3 spans 12 amino acids. Germline CDR1 and CDR2: MRHNA and SNTAGT.

The CDR3 DNA is TGTGCCAGCAGCCAAGAGTTTTTACACATATCCTCTGGAAACACCATATATTTT. Its protein is CASSQEFLHISSGNTIYF. This chain connects TRBV14 to TRBJ1-3; no clear D gene. CDR1 and CDR2 (germline): SGHDN, FVKESK. Trimming shortened V by 0 bases and J by 0 bases, and 15 bases separated the two germline ends. The CDR3 covers 18 residues.

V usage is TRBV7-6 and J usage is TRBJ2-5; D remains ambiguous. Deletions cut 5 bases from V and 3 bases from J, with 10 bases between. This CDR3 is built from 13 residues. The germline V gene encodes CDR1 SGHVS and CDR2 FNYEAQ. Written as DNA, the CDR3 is TGTGCCAGCAGCCTAGGCATAGAAGAGACCCAGTACTTC. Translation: CASSLGIEETQYF.

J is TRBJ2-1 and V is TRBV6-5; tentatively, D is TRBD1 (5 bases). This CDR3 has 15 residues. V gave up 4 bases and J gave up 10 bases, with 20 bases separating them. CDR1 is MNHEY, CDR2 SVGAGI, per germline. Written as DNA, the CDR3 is TGTGCCAGCAGTTTTGTTTCGTCAGGGAAGGACGAGCAGTTCTTC. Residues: CASSFVSSGKDEQFF.

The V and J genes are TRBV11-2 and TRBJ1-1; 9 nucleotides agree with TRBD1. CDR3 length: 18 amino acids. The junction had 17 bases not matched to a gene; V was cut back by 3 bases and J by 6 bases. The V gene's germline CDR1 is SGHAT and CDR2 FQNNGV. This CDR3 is CASSFFYRDRVGDAEAFF. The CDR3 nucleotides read TGTGCCAGCAGCTTTTTCTATCGGGACAGGGTGGGGGACGCTGAAGCTTTCTTT.

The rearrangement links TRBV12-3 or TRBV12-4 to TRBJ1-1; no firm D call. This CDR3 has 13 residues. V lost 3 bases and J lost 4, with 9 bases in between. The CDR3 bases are TGTGCCAGCAGTTTTCGGGGTTCCACTGAAGCTTTCTTT. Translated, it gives CASSFRGSTEAFF.

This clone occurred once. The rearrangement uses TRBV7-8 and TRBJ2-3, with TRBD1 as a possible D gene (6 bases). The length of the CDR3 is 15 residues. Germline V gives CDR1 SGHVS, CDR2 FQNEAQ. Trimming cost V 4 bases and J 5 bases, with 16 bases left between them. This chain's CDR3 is CASSSPRTVEDTQYF. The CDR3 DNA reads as TGTGCCAGCAGCTCACCACGGACAGTTGAAGATACGCAGTATTTT.

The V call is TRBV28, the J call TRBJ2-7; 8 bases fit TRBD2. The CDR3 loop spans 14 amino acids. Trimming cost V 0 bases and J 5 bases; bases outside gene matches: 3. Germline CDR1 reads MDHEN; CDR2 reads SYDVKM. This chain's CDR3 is CASSLWQRENEQYF. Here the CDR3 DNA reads TGTGCCAGCAGTTTATGGCAGCGGGAGAACGAGCAGTACTTC.

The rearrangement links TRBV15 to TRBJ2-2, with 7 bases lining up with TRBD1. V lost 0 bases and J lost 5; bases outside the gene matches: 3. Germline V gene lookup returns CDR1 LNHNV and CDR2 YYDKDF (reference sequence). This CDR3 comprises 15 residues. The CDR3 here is CATSRDRGRTGELFF. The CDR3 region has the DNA TGTGCCACCAGCAGAGATAGGGGGCGTACCGGGGAGCTGTTTTTT.

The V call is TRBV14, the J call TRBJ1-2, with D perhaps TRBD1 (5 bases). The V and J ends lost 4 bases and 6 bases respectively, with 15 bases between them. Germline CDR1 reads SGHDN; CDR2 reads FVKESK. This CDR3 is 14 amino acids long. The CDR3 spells CASSPTQGTDGYTF. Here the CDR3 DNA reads TGTGCCAGCAGCCCTACGCAGGGCACGGATGGCTACACCTTC.